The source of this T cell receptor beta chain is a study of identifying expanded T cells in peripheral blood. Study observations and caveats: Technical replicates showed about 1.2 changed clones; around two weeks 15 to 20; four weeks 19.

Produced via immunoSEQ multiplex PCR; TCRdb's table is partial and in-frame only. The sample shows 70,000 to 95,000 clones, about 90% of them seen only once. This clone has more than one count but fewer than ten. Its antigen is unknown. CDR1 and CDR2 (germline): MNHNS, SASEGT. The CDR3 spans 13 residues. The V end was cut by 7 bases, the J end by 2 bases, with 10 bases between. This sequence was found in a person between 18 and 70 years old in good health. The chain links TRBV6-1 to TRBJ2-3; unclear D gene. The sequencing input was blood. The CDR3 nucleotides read TGTGCCAGCAATTGGCAAGCCACAGATACGCAGTATTTT. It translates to CASNWQATDTQYF.